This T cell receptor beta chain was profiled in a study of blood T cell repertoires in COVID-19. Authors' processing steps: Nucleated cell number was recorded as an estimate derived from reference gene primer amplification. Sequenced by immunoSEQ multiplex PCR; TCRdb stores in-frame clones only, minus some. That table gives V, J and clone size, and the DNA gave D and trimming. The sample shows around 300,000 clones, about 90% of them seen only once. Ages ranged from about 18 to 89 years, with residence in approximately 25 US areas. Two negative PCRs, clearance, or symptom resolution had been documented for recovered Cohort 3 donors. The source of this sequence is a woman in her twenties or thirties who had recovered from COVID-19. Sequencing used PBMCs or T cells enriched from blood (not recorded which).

CDR3 protein: CASTGAGGNEQFF. In nucleotides, the CDR3 is TGTGCCTCAACGGGTGCGGGGGGCAATGAGCAGTTCTTC. The chain has TRBV27 and TRBJ2-1, with 8 bases fitting TRBD2. The CDR3 is made up of 13 amino acids. Germline-derived CDR1 and CDR2 are MNHEY and SMNVEV (reference sequence). The V and J ends lost 11 bases and 6 bases, in that order; junction bases with no gene match: 9.